A single sample gave rise to the 21 T cell receptor beta chains below, sequenced in a study of T cell repertoires in cytomegalovirus infection. MiXCR, applied by TCRdb to the reads, yields one record per CDR3 protein. The table includes 80,000 to 90,000 distinct CDR3 sequences, 45% to 50% detected once. These receptors have no known antigen. Here the sequenced sample was CD8+ T cells from cultured PBMCs, taken from culture after CMV antigen stimulation. The source is a human donor in good health (CMV status not recorded). Some clones in this sample may be carry-over from other donors' samples.

The chain has TRBV7-2 and TRBJ1-2, with a tentative D call TRBD1 (6 bases). V lost 0 bases and J 5 bases, leaving 10 bases between the germline ends. CDR3 length: 14 residues. Germline V gene data show CDR1 as SGHTA and CDR2 as FQGNSA. The CDR3 sequence is CASSLAQGRYGYTF. For the CDR3, the DNA is TGTGCCAGCAGCTTAGCGCAGGGGCGGTATGGCTACACCTTC. The complete variable domain, with remaining parts taken from reference TRBV7-2 and TRBJ1-2, reads GAGVSQSPSNKVTEKGKDVELRCDPISGHTALYWYRQSLGQGLEFLIYFQGNSAPDKSGLPSDRFSAERTGGSVSTLTIQRTQQEDSAVYLCASSLAQGRYGYTFGSGTRLTVV.

This clonotype was observed a handful of times. The rearrangement uses TRBV6-1 and TRBJ2-7, with 9 bases matching TRBD2. The CDR3 is 15 amino acids. Looked up from germline, CDR1 is MNHNS and CDR2 is SASEGT. The V gene end was trimmed by 2 bases and the J gene end by 5 bases; junction bases not matched to a gene: 7. CDR3 bases: TGTGCCAGCAGTGAACTAGCGGGGCCGTTTGACGAGCAGTACTTC. As protein: CASSELAGPFDEQYF.

The gene calls are TRBV6-8 and TRBJ2-2; TRBD2 matches 7 bases. This CDR3 region has 14 residues. The V and J ends lost 6 bases and 6 bases, in that order; junction bases with no gene match: 7. Germline V gives CDR1 MNHGY, CDR2 SAAAGT. The DNA of the CDR3 is TGTGCCAGCAGAAAACCGGGGAGGGCCGGGGAGCTGTTTTTT. Translation gives CASRKPGRAGELFF.

J is TRBJ1-2 and V is TRBV13; 7 bases agree with TRBD1. The CDR3 contains 15 residues. The trim removed 2 bases at V and 4 bases at J, leaving 7 bases unmatched. Germline-derived CDR1 and CDR2 are PRHDT and FYEKMQ (reference sequence). CDR3 sequence: CASSLRDRITYGYTF. CDR3 sequence (DNA): TGTGCCAGCAGCTTACGGGACAGAATTACCTATGGCTACACCTTC.

The chain uses TRBV5-4 and TRBJ2-1; 8 bases map to TRBD2. Germline trimming cut 4 bases from V and 3 bases from J; bases unmatched to any gene: 6. The CDR3 has 15 amino acids. Germline V gene data show CDR1 as SGHNT and CDR2 as YYREEE (reference sequence). Written as DNA, the CDR3 is TGTGCCAGCAGCCCCCGGAGCGGGGGCTACAATGAGCAGTTCTTC. Protein sequence: CASSPRSGGYNEQFF.

This sequence joins TRBV27 and TRBJ1-3; D remains unclear. The germline gives CDR1 MNHEY, CDR2 SMNVEV (reference sequence). V was trimmed by 5 bases and J by 0 bases, leaving 20 bases between them. CDR3 length equals 18 residues. CDR3 amino acids: CASSPSLGQSLSGNTIYF. The CDR3 DNA reads TGTGCCAGCAGTCCCTCCTTAGGGCAGAGCCTCTCTGGAAACACCATATATTTT.

The chain couples TRBV7-6 to TRBJ2-7; D is undetermined. CDR3 length: 18 residues. The germline V and J ends were trimmed by 2 bases and 6 bases, with 26 bases remaining between them. Germline V gives CDR1 SGHVS, CDR2 FNYEAQ. In nucleotides, the CDR3 is TGTGCCAGCAGCTTAAAGGTGGGTCAAAGACCTGACGGATCCGAGCAGTACTTC. This gives the protein CASSLKVGQRPDGSEQYF.

This clonotype was detected a few times. This chain joins TRBV7-9 and TRBJ2-3; the match to TRBD1 covers 10 bases. CDR1 SEHNR and CDR2 FQNEAQ come from the germline V gene (reference sequence). CDR3 length equals 18 residues. V was clipped by 5 bases and J by 2 bases; unmatched bases: 13. The CDR3 DNA reads TGTGCCAGCAGCCCAGCGGCGGGACAGGGGTTCTCCACAGATACGCAGTATTTT. It specifies CASSPAAGQGFSTDTQYF.

The rearrangement links TRBV12-5 to TRBJ2-7, with 8 bases lining up with TRBD2. Germline-derived CDR1 and CDR2 are LGHNT and FRNRAP. J was trimmed by 5 bases and V by 7 bases; bases with no gene match: 10. The CDR3 is 14 amino acids. The CDR3 DNA follows: TGTGCTAGTGCCCTAGCGGGCTCAGGCAACGAGCAGTACTTC. Protein: CASALAGSGNEQYF.

This clonotype was observed a handful of times. This sequence joins TRBV7-9 and TRBJ1-2; 9 nucleotides line up with TRBD1. There are 15 residues in the CDR3. Germline V lookup: CDR1 SEHNR, CDR2 FQNEAQ (reference sequence). Trimming took 0 bases from V and 1 from J; bases not matched to a gene: 0. The CDR3 loop reads CASSLADRGNYGYTF. The CDR3 bases are TGTGCCAGCAGCTTAGCGGACAGGGGTAACTATGGCTACACCTTC.

This clonotype was picked up a small number of times. The chain carries TRBV19 and TRBJ2-1; TRBD2 is a possible D gene (5 bases). Trimming stripped 1 base from V and 8 bases from J, with 6 bases between. Germline CDR1 LNHDA, CDR2 SQIVND (reference sequence). The CDR3 contains 12 residues. CDR3 DNA: TGTGCCAGTAGTATAGGGGAGTATGAGCAGTTCTTC. Its protein product is CASSIGEYEQFF.

The genes are TRBV6-5 and TRBJ2-7; TRBD1 is a possible D gene (6 bases). The CDR3 is 15 amino acids. Germline CDR1 reads MNHEY; CDR2 reads SVGAGI. V dropped 5 bases and J dropped 0 bases, with 14 bases sitting between them. CDR3 sequence: CASSMGQGISYEQYF. CDR3 in DNA: TGTGCCAGCAGTATGGGGCAGGGGATCTCCTACGAGCAGTACTTC.

The gene calls are TRBV5-6 and TRBJ2-3; 7 bases are a match to TRBD1. J was trimmed by 2 bases and V by 0 bases; bases with no gene match: 3. The CDR3 is 15 amino acids. Looked up from germline, CDR1 is SGHDT and CDR2 is YYEEEE. CDR3 in DNA: TGTGCCAGCAGCTTGGCGGGACAGCTCACAGATACGCAGTATTTT. It codes for CASSLAGQLTDTQYF.

This chain uses TRBV12-3 or TRBV12-4 with TRBJ2-7, with TRBD2 matching 7 bases. V lost 3 bases to trimming and J lost 4 bases; unmatched junction nucleotides: 12. The CDR3 has 16 residues. The CDR3 loop reads CASSFSLGRGRYEQYF. CDR3 sequence (DNA): TGTGCCAGCAGTTTCTCCCTCGGGCGGGGGAGGTACGAGCAGTACTTC.

V usage is TRBV7-4 and J usage is TRBJ2-4, with D possibly matching TRBD1 (5 bases). The CDR3 is 15 amino acids. Per the germline V gene, CDR1 is SGHVT and CDR2 is SQSDAQ. V gave up 4 bases and J gave up 9 bases, with 19 bases separating them. CDR3 nucleotide sequence: TGTGCCAGCAGCTACGGGCAGGGCGTGTTGGCCATTCAGTACTTC. This encodes CASSYGQGVLAIQYF.

The chain couples TRBV7-6 to TRBJ2-1; TRBD1 agrees at 8 bases. This CDR3 spans 18 amino acids. Germline loops: CDR1 SGHVS, CDR2 FNYEAQ. V lost 1 base and J lost 8; bases outside the gene matches: 16. The CDR3 region is CASSLGPLVTGAWDEQFF. The DNA for the CDR3 is TGTGCCAGCAGCTTAGGTCCACTCGTGACAGGGGCCTGGGATGAGCAGTTCTTC.

The gene calls are TRBV10-1 and TRBJ2-7; D is undetermined. This CDR3 comprises 17 residues. Trimming shortened V by 8 bases and J by 0 bases, and 23 bases separated the two germline ends. Germline CDR1 and CDR2: WNHNN and SYGVQD (reference sequence). The DNA for the CDR3 is TGCGCCAGCCTCCTGCCCCACTGGACCCAGAGCTCCTACGAGCAGTACTTC. The encoded protein is CASLLPHWTQSSYEQYF.

V and J are TRBV10-3 and TRBJ1-2; 8 positions agree with TRBD1. Germline values: CDR1 ENHRY, CDR2 SYGVKD. The CDR3 has 15 amino acids. The V gene end was trimmed by 10 bases and the J gene end by 4 bases; junction bases not matched to a gene: 14. The CDR3 nucleotides read TGTGCCACCGGGAAGGGGGGACAGGCCCTCTATGGCTACACCTTC. This gives the protein CATGKGGQALYGYTF.

This clonotype was seen only a few times. The J gene is TRBJ2-1, the V gene TRBV12-3 or TRBV12-4, with 8 bases that match TRBD2. The V segment lost 5 bases and the J segment 6 bases; nucleotides outside the gene matches: 12. This CDR3 has 16 residues. The CDR3 loop is CASSPYTSGVRNEQFF. CDR3 nucleotide sequence: TGTGCCAGCAGTCCCTACACTAGCGGTGTACGCAATGAGCAGTTCTTC.

This clonotype has only a few counts. The genes are TRBV5-8 and TRBJ2-2; 9 bases fit TRBD2. Germline V lookup: CDR1 SGHTS, CDR2 YDEGEE. This CDR3 is 15 amino acids long. V was clipped by 4 bases and J by 3 bases; unmatched bases: 4. CDR3 DNA sequence: TGTGCCAGCAGCGATCGCGGGAGGGACACCGGGGAGCTGTTTTTT. This sequence encodes CASSDRGRDTGELFF.

V is TRBV12-5 and J is TRBJ1-1; D is unclear. Germline V gene sequence: CDR1 LGHNT, CDR2 FRNRAP. The CDR3 sequence is 13 residues long. V was cut by 1 base and J by 0 bases, with 3 bases left in between. CDR3 DNA: TGTGCTAGTGGTTTGGCACTGAACACTGAAGCTTTCTTT. This codes for CASGLALNTEAFF.